Listed below are T cell receptor beta chains from one sample, sequenced in a study of cytomegalovirus exposure and HLA in healthy donors. Sequenced by immunoSEQ multiplex PCR; TCRdb stores in-frame clones only, minus some. The table includes 190,000 or so clones, around four fifths detected once. The specimen was PBMCs. Every receptor here comes from a woman aged 45-60 years in good health and CMV-seropositive. The CDR3 runs from the conserved cysteine through the conserved F or W. The D gene is left open where the match is weak. Not all rows give a size; the values are once, few, many and, for expanded clones, a class.

d_call clone_size j_call v_call cdr3_nt cdr3_aa
- - TRBJ2-7 TRBV7-2 TGTGCCAGCAGCTCGCCCGGGGTTGGCCCTCCGGAGCAGTACTTC CASSSPGVGPPEQYF
TRBD1 - TRBJ2-1 TRBV6-1 TGTGCCAGCCAACAGGGGAAGGGAAATGAGCAGTTCTTC CASQQGKGNEQFF
- - TRBJ1-1 TRBV11-2 TGTGCCAGCAGCAAAGCGGGGAGCATTACTGAAGCTTTCTTT CASSKAGSITEAFF
- - TRBJ1-2 TRBV18 TGTGCCAGCTCACCATTCCCACCGGGGTACTATGGCTACACCTTC CASSPFPPGYYGYTF
TRBD2 - TRBJ2-4 TRBV6-5 TGTGCCAGCAGTTCCGGACTAGCGGGAGACATTCAGTACTTC CASSSGLAGDIQYF
TRBD1 - TRBJ1-1 TRBV6-4 TGTGCCAGCAGGGAGACAGGGTTCATGAACACTGAAGCTTTCTTT CASRETGFMNTEAFF
- few TRBJ1-1 TRBV30 TGTGCCTGGAGTGCTAGGGCCGGGGAAACTGAAGCTTTCTTT CAWSARAGETEAFF
- - TRBJ2-2 TRBV5-1 TGCGCCAGCAGCTTCGACCGGGGGAACACCGGGGAGCTGTTTTTT CASSFDRGNTGELFF
- - TRBJ2-4 TRBV6-1 TGTGCCAGTTCTAGGGGAAACAGTCAGTACTTC CASSRGNSQYF
TRBD2 few TRBJ2-1 TRBV7-9 TGTGCCAGCTCTGGACTAGCGGGAAGCTCCTACAATGAGCAGTTCTTC CASSGLAGSSYNEQFF
- once TRBJ2-3 TRBV11-2 TGTGCCAGCAGCCTAGAAGGGGGTAGGATCACAGATACGCAGTATTTT CASSLEGGRITDTQYF
TRBD2 - TRBJ2-1 TRBV18 TGTGCCAGCTCACCAGGTAGCGGGAATTATAATGAGCAGTTCTTC CASSPGSGNYNEQFF
- - TRBJ2-7 TRBV20-1 TGCAGTGCACGACAGTACTACGAGCAGTACTTC CSARQYYEQYF
- - TRBJ2-3 TRBV13 TGTGCCAGCACCCCCGAGTCTAGCACAGATACGCAGTATTTT CASTPESSTDTQYF
TRBD2 - TRBJ2-5 TRBV7-9 TGTTCCAGCAGCTTTTCCGGGACTAGCAGATTGGAGGAGACCCAGTACTTC CSSSFSGTSRLEETQYF
TRBD2 - TRBJ2-3 TRBV2 TGTGCCAGCACAACTAGCGGGGGGTGGGACACAGATACGCAGTATTTT CASTTSGGWDTDTQYF
TRBD2 - TRBJ2-1 TRBV7-2 TGTGCCAGCAGCTTAATCGGCGGGGGCTCCTACAATGAGCAGTTCTTC CASSLIGGGSYNEQFF
TRBD1 - TRBJ1-2 TRBV19 TGTGCCAGTAGTCAGGGGGAAGCTAACTATGGCTACACCTTC CASSQGEANYGYTF
TRBD2 - TRBJ2-1 TRBV13 TGTGCCAGCAGCTTAGAACGCGGGAGAGCTGAGCAGTTCTTC CASSLERGRAEQFF
TRBD1 - TRBJ1-2 TRBV5-1 TGCGCCAGCAGCCAACAGGGGAACTATGGCTACACCTTC CASSQQGNYGYTF
TRBD1 - TRBJ1-2 TRBV6-5 TGTGCCAGCAGTTACTTGGACAGGGCGGGGGGCTACACCTTC CASSYLDRAGGYTF
TRBD2 - TRBJ2-1 TRBV5-1 TGCGCCAGCAGCGGAATAGCGGGAGCTTCCTACAATGAGCAGTTCTTC CASSGIAGASYNEQFF
TRBD1 - TRBJ2-5 TRBV6-1 TGTGCCAGCAGTGCCGGACAGGGGGCGATGGAGACCCAGTACTTC CASSAGQGAMETQYF
- - TRBJ2-7 TRBV27 TGTGCCAGCAGTACGGCGGCCCTCCACGAGCAGTACTTC CASSTAALHEQYF
TRBD1 - TRBJ1-1 TRBV10-3 TGTGCCATCAGGGGGGCACAGGGGGAGGACACTGAAGCTTTCTTT CAIRGAQGEDTEAFF
- - TRBJ2-6 TRBV9 TGTGCCAGCAGCACAGGACGTGACTCTGGGGCCAACGTCCTGACTTTC CASSTGRDSGANVLTF